Shown below are 22 T cell receptor beta chains from a single sample sequenced in a study of blood T cell repertoires in COVID-19. Using immunoSEQ multiplex PCR, the repertoire was profiled, and TCRdb retains in-frame clones only, with some absent. Here the sample spans 65,000 to 80,000 clones, over 70% being singletons. Sequenced sample: peripheral blood. These receptors came from a man aged 50 to 59 with acute or convalescent COVID-19.

This chain joins TRBV3-1 (or the pseudogene TRBV3-2) and TRBJ1-2; D unresolved. This CDR3 has 14 amino acids. Trimming removed 1 base from V and 2 bases from J, with 8 bases in between. Germline CDR1 and CDR2: LGHDT and YNNKEL (reference sequence). In nucleotides, the CDR3 is TGTGCCAGCAGCCAAGTGATGCGCAACTATGGCTACACCTTC. It codes for CASSQVMRNYGYTF.

CDR3 DNA: TGTGCCAGCAGCGAAGACAGGGGGTTAGGTGAGCAGTTCTTC. This sequence encodes CASSEDRGLGEQFF. J is TRBJ2-1 and V is TRBV11-2; 9 positions match TRBD1. Trimming took 5 bases from V and 9 from J; bases not matched to a gene: 8. CDR1 is SGHAT, CDR2 FQNNGV, per germline. CDR3 length: 14 amino acids.

This clone has a handful of counts. The chain combines TRBV5-8 with TRBJ2-4; TRBD1 matches 11 bases. The CDR3 has 16 residues. Germline V gene sequence: CDR1 SGHTS, CDR2 YDEGEE. J gave up 5 bases and V 4 bases, and 8 bases lay outside the gene matches. The CDR3 protein is CASSRTGGLLENIQYF. The CDR3 nucleotides read TGTGCCAGCAGCCGGACAGGGGGCTTATTGGAAAACATTCAGTACTTC.

This chain's CDR3 is CASSQDRTRRDGYTF. For the CDR3, the DNA is TGTGCCAGCAGCCAAGATCGTACAAGACGGGATGGCTACACCTTC. The V gene is TRBV4-2, the J gene TRBJ1-2; no reliable D call. Germline CDR1 is LGHNA and CDR2 is YNFKEQ. The V end lost 0 bases, the J end lost 6 bases, and 14 bases lay between the germline ends. This CDR3 is 15 amino acids long.

The chain recombines TRBV18 with TRBJ1-1; possibly TRBD1 for D (5 bases). V gave up 3 bases and J gave up 5 bases, with 10 bases separating them. Germline-derived CDR1 and CDR2 are KGHSH and LQKENI. The CDR3 sequence is 13 residues long. This CDR3 reads CASSPSSGTEAFF. The CDR3 DNA reads as TGTGCCAGCTCACCGTCTTCAGGGACTGAAGCTTTCTTT.

V and J are TRBV7-9 and TRBJ1-3; D possibly corresponds to TRBD1 (5 bases). Trimming pared 1 base from V and 0 bases from J, leaving 7 bases between. CDR1 and CDR2 from the germline V gene are SEHNR and FQNEAQ (reference sequence). The CDR3 totals 15 residues. The CDR3, as DNA: TGTGCCAGCAGCTTAGAGGGGTCCTCTGGAAACACCATATATTTT. This encodes CASSLEGSSGNTIYF.

This sequence joins TRBV6-5 and TRBJ1-6; D is ambiguous. Trimming took off 4 bases at V and 5 bases at J, with 3 bases between the two ends. The CDR3 spans 12 residues. Germline V gives CDR1 MNHEY, CDR2 SVGAGI. In DNA form, the CDR3 reads TGTGCCAGCAGTTTAAATAATTCACCCCTCCACTTT. Translating gives CASSLNNSPLHF.

The chain employs TRBV5-4 and TRBJ1-3; a possible D gene is TRBD1 (6 bases). Trimming shortened V by 4 bases and J by 0 bases, and 11 bases separated the two germline ends. From germline, CDR1 is SGHNT and CDR2 YYREEE (reference sequence). The CDR3 loop spans 15 amino acids. For the CDR3, the DNA is TGTGCCAGCAGCGAGGACAGTTACTCTGGAAACACCATATATTTT. It is translated as CASSEDSYSGNTIYF.

This chain joins TRBV12-3 or TRBV12-4 and TRBJ1-2, with 7 bases lining up with TRBD1. The CDR3 spans 13 residues. Trimming at V came to 7 bases and at J to 6 bases, leaving 8 bases not matched to a gene. The CDR3 loop is CASTLTGQNGYTF. The CDR3 nucleotides are TGTGCCAGCACCCTGACAGGGCAGAATGGCTACACCTTC.

This chain joins TRBV29-1 and TRBJ1-2; D call uncertain. The CDR3 length is 11 residues. CDR1 and CDR2 (germline): SQVTM, ANQGSEA. V lost 7 bases to trimming and J lost 6 bases, with 12 bases between them. The CDR3 here is CSEGGTDGYTF. The CDR3 DNA reads TGCAGCGAAGGAGGCACCGATGGCTACACCTTC.

The chain combines TRBV18 with TRBJ1-3, with D perhaps TRBD1 (5 bases). The V gene lost 6 bases and the J gene lost 0 bases, with 30 bases spanning the gap. CDR3 length equals 21 residues. Germline V lookup: CDR1 KGHSH, CDR2 LQKENI. The CDR3 loop is CASSPRKGLSSLQYSGNTIYF. CDR3 nucleotides: TGTGCCAGCTCTCCTAGAAAGGGGTTATCTTCTTTGCAATACTCTGGAAACACCATATATTTT.

The rearrangement joins TRBV2 to TRBJ1-4; 8 bases map to TRBD1. The CDR3 extends over 16 amino acids. With V trimmed by 2 bases and J by 8 bases, 10 bases remained unmatched. Germline lookup yields CDR1 SNHLY and CDR2 FYNNEI. CDR3 bases: TGTGCCAGCAGTGAACTTCGGACAGGGCGAGGGGAAAAACTGTTTTTT. As protein: CASSELRTGRGEKLFF.

The V call is TRBV12-3 or TRBV12-4, the J call TRBJ1-5, with 9 bases that match TRBD1. CDR3 size: 13 residues. V shed 6 bases, J shed 7 bases, and the junction held 4 bases outside the gene matches. CDR3 in amino acids: CASSPGQGQPQHF. The CDR3 nucleotides are TGTGCCAGCAGCCCGGGACAGGGCCAGCCCCAGCATTTT.

The count of this clone is one. CDR3 DNA: TGCAGCGTCGCTACCGGGACTCGACAAGAGACCCAGTACTTC. It encodes CSVATGTRQETQYF. The chain couples TRBV29-1 to TRBJ2-5, with D possibly matching TRBD2 (6 bases). Germline V gives CDR1 SQVTM, CDR2 ANQGSEA. This CDR3 has 14 amino acids. V was shortened by 6 bases and J by 2 bases, with 16 bases between the two germline ends.

The chain is built from TRBV3-1 (or the pseudogene TRBV3-2) and TRBJ2-7; no firm D call. CDR3 length: 15 residues. Trimming took off 3 bases at V and 3 bases at J, with 15 bases between the two ends. The germline V gene encodes CDR1 LGHDT and CDR2 YNNKEL (reference sequence). Here the CDR3 DNA reads TGTGCCAGCAGCCACCTCTTGGAAACAGACTACGAGCAGTACTTC. This encodes CASSHLLETDYEQYF.

The chain couples TRBV29-1 to TRBJ2-5; TRBD2 agrees at 10 bases. V trimming: 1 base; J trimming: 4 bases; junction bases outside the gene matches: 6. The CDR3 consists of 15 residues. The germline V gene encodes CDR1 SQVTM and CDR2 ANQGSEA. CDR3 residues: CSVEASGGAGETQYF. The CDR3, as DNA: TGCAGCGTTGAAGCTAGCGGGGGTGCGGGAGAGACCCAGTACTTC.

This rearrangement joins TRBV7-3 to TRBJ2-2, with D maybe TRBD1 (6 bases). CDR3 length equals 15 residues. The germline V gene has CDR1 SGHTA and CDR2 FQGTGA. V was cut by 5 bases and J by 4 bases, with 14 bases left in between. CDR3 nucleotide sequence: TGTGCCAGCAGCCCCACAGGGTCGGGCACCGGGGAGCTGTTTTTT. It yields the protein CASSPTGSGTGELFF.

V is TRBV9 and J is TRBJ1-6; TRBD1 might be the D (6 bases). This CDR3 has 13 residues. The V gene lost 3 bases and the J gene lost 7 bases, with 8 bases spanning the gap. Germline CDR1 and CDR2: SGDLS and YYNGEE. CDR3 nucleotide sequence: TGTGCCAGCAGCGAAACAGGGAATTCACCCCTCCACTTT. It yields the protein CASSETGNSPLHF.

The table lists this clone with a few counts. The gene calls are TRBV5-1 and TRBJ2-2; 7 bases align to TRBD1. The CDR3 loop spans 17 amino acids. V gave up 4 bases and J gave up 0 bases; unmatched junction bases: 9. Germline V gene data show CDR1 as SGHRS and CDR2 as YFSETQ. Here the CDR3 DNA reads TGCGCCAGCAGCCCCTCCGCGACAGGGTCGAACACCGGGGAGCTGTTTTTT. The encoded protein is CASSPSATGSNTGELFF.

A remark on this clone: The DNA is omitted, as the CDR3 cannot be located on it reliably, and the CDR3 follows TCRdb's listing. The chain links TRBV11-2 to TRBJ2-7; TRBD2 was called by the table and not checked on the DNA. From germline, CDR1 is SGHAT and CDR2 FQNNGV. The CDR3 spans 18 residues, counting both ends. CDR3 sequence reads: CASSFLWTGGGETYEQYF.

The V call is TRBV6-1, the J call TRBJ2-1; maybe TRBD2 (6 bases). The CDR3 runs 15 residues. V was clipped by 1 base and J by 3 bases, with 10 bases between them. Germline V lookup: CDR1 MNHNS, CDR2 SASEGT. The CDR3 loop is CASSEGVADYNEQFF. The CDR3 bases are TGTGCCAGCAGTGAAGGGGTAGCGGACTACAATGAGCAGTTCTTC.

The chain recombines TRBV11-3 with TRBJ1-3; TRBD1 agrees at 8 bases. Germline assignment: CDR1 SGHNT and CDR2 YENEEA. V shed 5 bases and J 4 bases; nucleotides not matched to a gene: 10. This CDR3 is built from 16 residues. The CDR3 DNA reads TGTGCCAGCAGCCCCGGCCCGGACAGGGAAGGAAACACCATATATTTT. Translation gives CASSPGPDREGNTIYF.